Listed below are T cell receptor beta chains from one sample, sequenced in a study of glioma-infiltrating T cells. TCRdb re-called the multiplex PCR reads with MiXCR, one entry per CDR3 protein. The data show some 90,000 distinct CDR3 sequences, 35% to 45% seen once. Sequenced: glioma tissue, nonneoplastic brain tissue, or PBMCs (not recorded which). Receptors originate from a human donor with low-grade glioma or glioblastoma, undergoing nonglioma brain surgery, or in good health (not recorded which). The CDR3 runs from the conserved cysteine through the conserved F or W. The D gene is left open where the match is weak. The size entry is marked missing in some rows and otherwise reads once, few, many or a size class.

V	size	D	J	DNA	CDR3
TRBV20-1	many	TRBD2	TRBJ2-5	TGCAGTGCGCCTGAACGACTAGCGGGGGGGCGAGAGACCCAGTACTTC	CSAPERLAGGRETQYF
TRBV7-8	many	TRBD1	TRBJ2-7	TGTGCCAGCAAAGGAAAGAAAGGGGGCGAAATATACGAGCAGTACTTC	CASKGKKGGEIYEQYF
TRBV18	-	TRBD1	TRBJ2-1	TGTGCCAGCTCACCACCGGACAGGGGAGACAATGAGCAGTTCTTC	CASSPPDRGDNEQFF
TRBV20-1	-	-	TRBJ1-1	TGCAGTGCCCCAAAGAAGGGGAACACTGAAGCTTTCTTT	CSAPKKGNTEAFF
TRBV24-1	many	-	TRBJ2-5	TGTGCCACCAGTGAACCGACAGGAAACCAAGAGACCCAGTACTTC	CATSEPTGNQETQYF
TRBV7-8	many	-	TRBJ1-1	TGTGCCAGCAGCTTACGCATAGATGAAGCTTTCTTT	CASSLRIDEAFF
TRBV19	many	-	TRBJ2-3	TGTGCCAGTAGTATCCTTACCGGGACCGAGGGCACAGATACGCAGTATTTT	CASSILTGTEGTDTQYF
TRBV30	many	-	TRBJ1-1	TGTGCCTGGAGTTGGGGAGCGGACACTGAAGCTTTCTTT	CAWSWGADTEAFF
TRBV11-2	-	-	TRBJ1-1	TGTGCCAGCCCACCGGTCGTTGGACACCAGAACACCGAAGCTTTCTTT	CASPPVVGHQNTEAFF
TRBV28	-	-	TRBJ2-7	TGTGCCAGCAGTTTAGCCGATTATGGACGGTACGAGCAGTACTTC	CASSLADYGRYEQYF
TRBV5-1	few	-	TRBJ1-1	TGCGCCAGCAGCTGGACCGGGACTCTTACCCGGGACACTGAAGCTTTCTTT	CASSWTGTLTRDTEAFF
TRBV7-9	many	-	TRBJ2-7	TGTGCCAGCAGCTTAGGCCCAGCTTCCTACGAGCAGTACTTC	CASSLGPASYEQYF
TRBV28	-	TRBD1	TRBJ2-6	TGTGCCAGCAGTGGGGACAGGGGTCCCGGGGCCAACGTCCTGACTTTC	CASSGDRGPGANVLTF
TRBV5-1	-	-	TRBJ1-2	TGCGCCAAAAGCTTGGACTCTACCGACTATGGCTACACCTTC	CAKSLDSTDYGYTF
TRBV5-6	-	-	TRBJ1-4	TGTGCCAGCAGCTTGGGATTCAGTCAGCGTAATGAAAAACTGTTTTTT	CASSLGFSQRNEKLFF
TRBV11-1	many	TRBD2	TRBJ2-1	TGTGCCAGCAGCTTTGGCGGGGGGACCTACAATGAGCAGTTCTTC	CASSFGGGTYNEQFF
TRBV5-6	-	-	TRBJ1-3	TGTGCCAGCAGCCTTAGATCAACCTCTGGAAACACCATATATTTT	CASSLRSTSGNTIYF
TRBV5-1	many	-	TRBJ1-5	TGCGCCAGCAGTTTAGGGGAAACGGGCAATCAGCCCCAGCATTTT	CASSLGETGNQPQHF
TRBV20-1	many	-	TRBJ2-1	TGCAGTGCGGGGACCTACAATGAGCAGTTCTTC	CSAGTYNEQFF
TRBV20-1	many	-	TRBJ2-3	TGCAGTGCTCCGATGACAGGGGAGGGCTATTTT	CSAPMTGEGYF
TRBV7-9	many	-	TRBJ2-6	TGTGCCAGCAGCTTCCAGGGCGAACTCTCTGGGGCCAACGTCCTGACTTTC	CASSFQGELSGANVLTF
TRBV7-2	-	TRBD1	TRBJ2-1	TGTGCCACCATGCCAACAGGGGGATGCCACAATGAGCAATTCTTC	CATMPTGGCHNEQFF
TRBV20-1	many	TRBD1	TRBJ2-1	TGCAGTGCTTACTCCGGGACAGGTTATCATGAGCAGTTCTTC	CSAYSGTGYHEQFF
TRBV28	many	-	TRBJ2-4	TGTGCCAGCAGTTTAACACAAAACATTCAGTACTTC	CASSLTQNIQYF
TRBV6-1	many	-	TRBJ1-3	TGTGCCAGCAAGGACAGATCTGGAAACACCATATATTTT	CASKDRSGNTIYF
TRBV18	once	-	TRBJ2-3	TGTGCCAGCTCACCACCGAGAACAAATACGCAGTATTTT	CASSPPRTNTQYF
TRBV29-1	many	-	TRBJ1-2	TGCAGCGCCGTCCCCCGGGACGGCTATGGCTACACCTTC	CSAVPRDGYGYTF
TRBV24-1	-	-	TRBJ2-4	TGTGCCAGCAGGGGCAAGAGGCGGTCCATTCAGTACTTC	CASRGKRRSIQYF
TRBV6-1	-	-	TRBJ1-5	TGTGCCAGCAGTCCTACCGGAGGGCCGTATAGCAATCAGCCCCAGCATTTT	CASSPTGGPYSNQPQHF
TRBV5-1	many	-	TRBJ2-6	TGCGCCAGCATGGGAGCTGGGGCCAACGTCCTGACTTTC	CASMGAGANVLTF
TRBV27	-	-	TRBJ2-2	TGTGCAAGCAGTTCCTTCCGCCTTTACACCGGGGGGCTGTTTTTT	CASSSFRLYTGGLFF
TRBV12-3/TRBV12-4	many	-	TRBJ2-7	TGTGCCAGCAGTTTATACACTGACTCCTACGAGCAGTACTTC	CASSLYTDSYEQYF
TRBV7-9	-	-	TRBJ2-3	TGTGCCAGCAGCTTGGGCATAGGGGGGGCGGCCCGCGATACGCAGTATTTT	CASSLGIGGAARDTQYF
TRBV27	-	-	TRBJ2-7	TGTGCCAGCAGTTACCACGGCTACGAGCAGTGCTTC	CASSYHGYEQCF
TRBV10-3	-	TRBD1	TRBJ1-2	TGTGCCATCAGTGCTCAGGGACAGGGGTCCTATGGCTACACCTTC	CAISAQGQGSYGYTF
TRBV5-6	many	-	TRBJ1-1	TGTGCCAGCAGCTTGGGAGTTGCGAGTACGGTCTTT	CASSLGVASTVF
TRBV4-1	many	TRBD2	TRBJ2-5	TGCGCCAGCAGCCAAGATACCCTAGCGGGGTTTTACCAAGAGACCCAGTACTTC	CASSQDTLAGFYQETQYF
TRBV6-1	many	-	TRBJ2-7	TGTGCCAGCAGTTATCTTCAGGGGACCGAGCAGTACTTC	CASSYLQGTEQYF
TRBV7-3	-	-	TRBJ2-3	TGTGCCAGCAGCACCGTCGGGACAACTAGCACAGATACGCAGTATTTT	CASSTVGTTSTDTQYF
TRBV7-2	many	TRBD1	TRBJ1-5	TGTGCCAGCAGTCCACAGGGGCCGGATCAGCCCCAGCATTTT	CASSPQGPDQPQHF
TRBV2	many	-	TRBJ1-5	TGTGCCAGCAGTGAATCCGGGTATAGCAATCAGCCCCAGCATTTT	CASSESGYSNQPQHF
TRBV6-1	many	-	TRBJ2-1	TGTGCCAGCAGCGCGGGACAGTTATACAATGAGCAGTTCTTC	CASSAGQLYNEQFF
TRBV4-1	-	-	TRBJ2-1	TGCGCCATCAGCCAAGATGTAGTATACAATGATCAGTTCTTC	CAISQDVVYNDQFF
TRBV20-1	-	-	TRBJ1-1	TGCAGTGTCGTCAATTTTGCGCGAGCTTCTTTT	CSVVNFARASF
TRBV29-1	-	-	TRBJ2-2	TGCAGCGTTACCACAGACACCGGGGAGCTGTTTTTT	CSVTTDTGELFF
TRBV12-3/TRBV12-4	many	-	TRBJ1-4	TGTGCCACCTCTTCCTTCGGGGGGGCTAATGAAAAACTGTTTTTT	CATSSFGGANEKLFF
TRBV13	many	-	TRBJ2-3	TGTGCCAGCAGCACACGACTAAACTCCCAGGGCACAGATACGCAGTATTTT	CASSTRLNSQGTDTQYF
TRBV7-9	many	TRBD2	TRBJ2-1	TGTGCCAGCAGCTCCCTGTGGGTAGCGGGGTCTCGGGATGAGCAGTTCTTC	CASSSLWVAGSRDEQFF
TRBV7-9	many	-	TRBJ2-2	TGTGCCAGCAGCTTAGCACGGCAGAACACCGGGGAGCTGTTTTTT	CASSLARQNTGELFF
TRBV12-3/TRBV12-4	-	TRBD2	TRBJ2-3	TGTGCCAGCAGTTTAGTGGGCTCCGGGACTAGCGGGGGGGTTTCAGATAGGCAGTATTTT	CASSLVGSGTSGGVSDRQYF
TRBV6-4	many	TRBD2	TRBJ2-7	TGTGCCAGCAGCTTACTAGCGGGGGGGCTTTACGAGCAGTACTTC	CASSLLAGGLYEQYF
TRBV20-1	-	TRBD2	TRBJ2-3	TGCAGTGATGGGTTAGCGGGAGCGAAAGATACGGAGTATTTT	CSDGLAGAKDTEYF
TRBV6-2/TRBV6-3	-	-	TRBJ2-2	TGTGCCAGCAGTTGCGTTGGTCCCGGAGAGCTGTTTTTT	CASSCVGPGELFF
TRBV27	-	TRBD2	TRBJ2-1	TGTGCCAGCAGTTCCTCTAGCGGTCCTTACAATGAGCAGTTCTTC	CASSSSSGPYNEQFF
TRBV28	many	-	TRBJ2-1	TGTGCCAGCAGTTTTTGGGGGAGCTCCTACAATGAGCAGTTCTTC	CASSFWGSSYNEQFF
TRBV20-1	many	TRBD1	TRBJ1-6	TGCAGTGCCACGGACAGGGTTTCACCCCTCCACTTT	CSATDRVSPLHF
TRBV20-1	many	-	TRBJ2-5	TGCAGTGCTAGAGATTCGTTAGGGCAAGAGACCCAGTACTTC	CSARDSLGQETQYF
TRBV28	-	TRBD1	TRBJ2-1	TGTGACAGCAGGACGACAGGGTTCCGTGCTGAGCAGTTCTTC	CDSRTTGFRAEQFF
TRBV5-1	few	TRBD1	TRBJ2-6	TGCGCCAGCAGCTTGGAGGGGGCCTCTGGGGCCAACGTCCTGACTTTC	CASSLEGASGANVLTF
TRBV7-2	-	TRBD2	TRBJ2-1	TGTGCCAGCAGCTTAAGTAGCGGGGGTTACTACAATGATCAGTTCTTC	CASSLSSGGYYNDQFF